The present T cell receptor beta chain was sequenced within a study of human T cells and chemical hapten exposure. From germline, CDR1 is SGHTA and CDR2 FQGTGA. V trimming: 2 bases; J trimming: 10 bases; junction bases outside the gene matches: 2. This CDR3 has 12 residues. This clonotype was seen many times. The time point here: patch test 1, 2 weeks after DPC sensitization. As for treatment: therapeutic diphenylcyclopropenone sensitization with weekly scalp DPC. Unfractionated whole blood yielded total RNA. TCRdb reanalysed the RACE reads using MiXCR and keeps one entry per CDR3 protein. Of tens of thousands of distinct CDR3 sequences in the sample, roughly 12% were seen once.

J is TRBJ2-1 and V is TRBV7-3; 7 positions agree with TRBD2. The clonotype was recovered from a woman aged 55-69 years with alopecia areata. Some clones in this sample may be carry-over from other donors' samples. This sample comprised whole blood, obtained in connection with sensitization to the hapten diphenylcyclopropenone (DPC). CDR3: CASSLLAEEQFF. As DNA, the CDR3 is TGTGCCAGCAGCTTACTAGCGGAGGAGCAGTTCTTC.